The 3 T cell receptor beta chains given below trace back to one sample, sequenced in a study of blood T cells in healthy people across ages. The use of a sample-barcoded 5' primer and a J-beta primer mix characterized a second PCR of roughly 7 to 11 cycles. TCRdb analysed the 5' RACE reads with MiXCR anew, one entry per CDR3 protein. Of roughly 1.9 million distinct CDR3 sequences in the sample, about 39% were seen once. Sequencing input: blood. These receptors were obtained from a human donor in good health.

The chain uses TRBV12-3 or TRBV12-4 and TRBJ2-1, with no clear D. This CDR3 spans 16 amino acids. The V gene lost 7 bases and the J gene lost 0 bases, with 16 bases spanning the gap. CDR3 region: CASTPGLSSSYNEQFF. Written as DNA, the CDR3 is TGTGCCAGCACCCCCGGTCTGTCAAGCTCCTACAATGAGCAGTTCTTC.

This clonotype has just one count. This chain's CDR3 is CASSVGTSRGQETQYF. The CDR3 DNA reads TGTGCCAGCAGCGTAGGAACTAGCCGTGGGCAAGAGACCCAGTACTTC. This chain connects TRBV9 to TRBJ2-5, with D possibly matching TRBD2 (6 bases). Trimming took 0 bases from V and 2 from J, leaving 14 bases between them. The CDR3 runs to 16 residues. Germline values: CDR1 SGDLS, CDR2 YYNGEE.

V usage is TRBV24-1 and J usage is TRBJ2-3; D is uncertain. V lost 1 base and J lost 6, with 1 base in between. In germline, CDR1 is KGHDR, CDR2 SFDVKD. The length of the CDR3 is 11 residues. In nucleotides, the CDR3 is TGTGCCACCAGTGATTTTGATACGCAGTATTTT. It yields the protein CATSDFDTQYF.